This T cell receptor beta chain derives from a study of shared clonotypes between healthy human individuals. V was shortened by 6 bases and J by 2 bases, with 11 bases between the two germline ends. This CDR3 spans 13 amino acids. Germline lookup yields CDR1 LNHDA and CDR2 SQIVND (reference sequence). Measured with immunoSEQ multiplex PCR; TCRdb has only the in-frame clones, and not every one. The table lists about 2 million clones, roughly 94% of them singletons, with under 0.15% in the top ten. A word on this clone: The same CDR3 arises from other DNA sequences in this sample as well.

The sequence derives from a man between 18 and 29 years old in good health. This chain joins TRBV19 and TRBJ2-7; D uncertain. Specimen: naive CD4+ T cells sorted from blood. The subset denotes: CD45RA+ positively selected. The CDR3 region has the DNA TGTGCCAGTAGAAAGACGGGTACCTACGAGCAGTACTTC. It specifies CASRKTGTYEQYF.